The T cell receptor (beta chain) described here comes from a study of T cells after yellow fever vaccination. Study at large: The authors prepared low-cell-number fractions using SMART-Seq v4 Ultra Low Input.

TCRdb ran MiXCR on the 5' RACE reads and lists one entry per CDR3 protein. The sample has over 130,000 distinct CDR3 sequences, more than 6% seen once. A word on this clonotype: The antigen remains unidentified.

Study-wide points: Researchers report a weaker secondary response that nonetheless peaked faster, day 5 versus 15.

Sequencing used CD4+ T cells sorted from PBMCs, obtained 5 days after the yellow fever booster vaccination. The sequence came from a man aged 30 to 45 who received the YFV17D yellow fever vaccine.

CDR3 residues: CASSAGLAEGEQFF. The CDR3 DNA is TGCGCCAGCAGCGCCGGACTAGCGGAGGGTGAGCAGTTCTTC. The chain is built from TRBV5-1 and TRBJ2-1; 10 bases are shared with TRBD2. After removal of 4 bases from V and 9 bases from J, the junction contained 7 bases not matched to a gene. The CDR3 sequence is 14 residues long. In germline, CDR1 is SGHRS, CDR2 YFSETQ. Based on the CDR3 plus reference TRBV5-1 and TRBJ2-1, the full variable domain is KAGVTQTPRYLIKTRGQQVTLSCSPISGHRSVSWYQQTPGQGLQFLFEYFSETQRNKGNFPGRFSGRQFSNSRSEMNVSTLELGDSALYLCASSAGLAEGEQFFGPGTRLTVL.